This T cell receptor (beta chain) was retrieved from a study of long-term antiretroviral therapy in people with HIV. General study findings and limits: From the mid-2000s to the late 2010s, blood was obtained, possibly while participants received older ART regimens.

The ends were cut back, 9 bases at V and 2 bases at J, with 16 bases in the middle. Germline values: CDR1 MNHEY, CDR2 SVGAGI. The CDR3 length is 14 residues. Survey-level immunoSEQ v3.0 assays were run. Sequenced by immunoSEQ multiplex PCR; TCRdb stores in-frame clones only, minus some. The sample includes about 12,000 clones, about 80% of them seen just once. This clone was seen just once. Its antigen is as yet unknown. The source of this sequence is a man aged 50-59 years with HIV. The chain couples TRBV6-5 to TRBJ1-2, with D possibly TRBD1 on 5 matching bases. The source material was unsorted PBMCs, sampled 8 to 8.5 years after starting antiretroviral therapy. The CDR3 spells CASRGMDSNYGYTF. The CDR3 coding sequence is TGTGCCAGTAGGGGTATGGACTCCAACTATGGCTACACCTTC.